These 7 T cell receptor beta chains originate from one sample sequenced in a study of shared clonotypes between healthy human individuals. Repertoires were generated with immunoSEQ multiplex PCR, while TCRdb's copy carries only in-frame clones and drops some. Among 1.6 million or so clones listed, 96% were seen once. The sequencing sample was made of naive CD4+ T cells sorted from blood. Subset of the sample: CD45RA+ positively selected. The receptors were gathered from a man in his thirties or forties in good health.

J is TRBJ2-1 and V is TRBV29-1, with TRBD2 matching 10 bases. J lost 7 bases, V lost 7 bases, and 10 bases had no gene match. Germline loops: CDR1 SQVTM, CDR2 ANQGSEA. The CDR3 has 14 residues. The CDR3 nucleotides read TGCAGCGGATGGAGCGGGAGGGCCAGAAATGAGCAGTTCTTC. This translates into CSGWSGRARNEQFF.

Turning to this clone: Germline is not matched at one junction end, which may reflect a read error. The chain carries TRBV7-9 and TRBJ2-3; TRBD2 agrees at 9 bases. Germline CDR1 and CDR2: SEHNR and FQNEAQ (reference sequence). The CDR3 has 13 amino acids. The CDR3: CASSGDGSGRPDF. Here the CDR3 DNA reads TGTGCCAGCAGCGGGGATGGTAGCGGGAGACCGGATTTT.

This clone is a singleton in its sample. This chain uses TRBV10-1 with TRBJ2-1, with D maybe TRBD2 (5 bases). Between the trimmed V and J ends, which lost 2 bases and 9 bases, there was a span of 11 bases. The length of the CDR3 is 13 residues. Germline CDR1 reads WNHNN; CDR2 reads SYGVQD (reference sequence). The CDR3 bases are TGCGCCAGCAGTGAGCTTAGAGCGGCTGAGCAGTTCTTC. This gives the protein CASSELRAAEQFF.

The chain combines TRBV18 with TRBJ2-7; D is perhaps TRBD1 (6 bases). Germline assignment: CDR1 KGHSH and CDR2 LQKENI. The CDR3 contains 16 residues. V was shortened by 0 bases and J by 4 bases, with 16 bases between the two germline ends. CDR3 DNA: TGTGCCAGCTCACCACCTTCCCCAGGGGTCAGGTACGAGCAGTACTTC. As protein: CASSPPSPGVRYEQYF. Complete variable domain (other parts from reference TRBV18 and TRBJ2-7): NAGVMQNPRHLVRRRGQEARLRCSPMKGHSHVYWYRQLPEEGLKFMVYLQKENIIDESGMPKERFSAEFPKEGPSILRIQQVVRGDSAAYFCASSPPSPGVRYEQYFGPGTRLTVT.

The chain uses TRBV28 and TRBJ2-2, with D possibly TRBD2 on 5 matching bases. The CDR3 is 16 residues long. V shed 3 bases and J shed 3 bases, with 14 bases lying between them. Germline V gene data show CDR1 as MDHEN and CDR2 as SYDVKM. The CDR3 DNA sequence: TGTGCCAGCAGTTTTCGGACGGGAAGATACACCGGGGAGCTGTTTTTT. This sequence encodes CASSFRTGRYTGELFF.

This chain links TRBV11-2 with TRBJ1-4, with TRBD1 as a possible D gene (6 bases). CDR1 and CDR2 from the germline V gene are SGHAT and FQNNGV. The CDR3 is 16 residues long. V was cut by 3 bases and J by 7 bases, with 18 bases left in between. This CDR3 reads CASSFLGTPGGEKLFF. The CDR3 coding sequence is TGTGCCAGCAGCTTCCTAGGGACACCTGGGGGTGAAAAACTGTTTTTT.

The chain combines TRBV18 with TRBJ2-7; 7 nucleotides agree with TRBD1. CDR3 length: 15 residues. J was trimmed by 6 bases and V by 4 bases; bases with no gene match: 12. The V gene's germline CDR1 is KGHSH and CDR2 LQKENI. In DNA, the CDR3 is TGTGCCAGCTCACTAGACAGGGTTACTGCTTCCGAGCAGTACTTC. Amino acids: CASSLDRVTASEQYF.